These T cell receptor beta chains were read from a single sample in a study of breast tumors, draining lymph nodes, adjacent tissues. One entry per CDR3 protein results from TCRdb running MiXCR on the multiplex PCR reads. The data show about 270,000 distinct CDR3 sequences, about 30% seen once. The sample comprised axillary lymph node tissue. These TCRs come from a female donor with breast cancer. Some clones in this sample may be carry-over from other donors' samples. The CDR3 runs from the conserved cysteine through the conserved F or W. Each record gives: D gene, J gene, clone size, V gene, CDR3 DNA, CDR3 protein. The D gene is left open where the match is weak. Clone size appears in some rows only: once, few, many, or a class for an expanded clone.

d_gene: NA; j_gene: TRBJ2-2; abundance: many; v_gene: TRBV7-8; CDR3nt: TGTGCCAGCAGCCCACAGGGTAGGGGCACCGGGGAGCTGTTTTTT; CDR3aa: CASSPQGRGTGELFF
d_gene: NA; j_gene: TRBJ2-7; abundance: many; v_gene: TRBV6-1; CDR3nt: TGTGCCAGCAGTGAAATGAGGGTCAGCTCCTACGAGCAGTACTTC; CDR3aa: CASSEMRVSSYEQYF
d_gene: TRBD1; j_gene: TRBJ1-2; abundance: many; v_gene: TRBV7-9; CDR3nt: TGTGCCAGCAGCTTAGGTGGGACAGGGGGCGGCTATGGCTACACCTTC; CDR3aa: CASSLGGTGGGYGYTF
d_gene: TRBD1; j_gene: TRBJ2-3; abundance: many; v_gene: TRBV19; CDR3nt: TGTGCCAGTAGTGCCCGACAGGGACACCGCACAGATACGCAGTATTTT; CDR3aa: CASSARQGHRTDTQYF
d_gene: TRBD2; j_gene: TRBJ2-3; abundance: many; v_gene: TRBV7-3; CDR3nt: TGTGCCAGCAGCTTCGGACCGGGACTAGCTTCCCCAGATACGCAGTATTTT; CDR3aa: CASSFGPGLASPDTQYF
d_gene: NA; j_gene: TRBJ1-5; abundance: many; v_gene: TRBV2; CDR3nt: TGTGCCAGCAGTGGGACGGCCGGCCAGCATTTT; CDR3aa: CASSGTAGQHF
d_gene: NA; j_gene: TRBJ2-5; abundance: many; v_gene: TRBV9; CDR3nt: TGTGCCAGCAGCGTGCTGGACACGTGGGGAGAGACCCAGTACTTC; CDR3aa: CASSVLDTWGETQYF
d_gene: NA; j_gene: TRBJ2-5; abundance: many; v_gene: TRBV4-1; CDR3nt: TGCGCCAGCAGCCAAGAGGGAGTCTTTGGGGGAGAGACCCAGTACTTC; CDR3aa: CASSQEGVFGGETQYF
d_gene: NA; j_gene: TRBJ2-3; abundance: many; v_gene: TRBV7-6; CDR3nt: TGTGCCAGCAGCCCCATGGTAGATACGCAGTATTTT; CDR3aa: CASSPMVDTQYF
d_gene: TRBD2; j_gene: TRBJ2-3; abundance: many; v_gene: TRBV12-3/TRBV12-4; CDR3nt: TGTGCCAGCAGTTATCCAGGGACTAGAGGGGCGGATACGCAGTATTTT; CDR3aa: CASSYPGTRGADTQYF
d_gene: TRBD2; j_gene: TRBJ2-7; abundance: NA; v_gene: TRBV18; CDR3nt: TGTGCCAGCTCAAGTGTCGGACTAGCCTCTAACGAGCAGTACTTC; CDR3aa: CASSSVGLASNEQYF
d_gene: NA; j_gene: TRBJ2-5; abundance: few; v_gene: TRBV4-3; CDR3nt: TGCGCCAGCAGCTCATGGAACACCCAGTACTTC; CDR3aa: CASSSWNTQYF
d_gene: NA; j_gene: TRBJ2-3; abundance: many; v_gene: TRBV20-1; CDR3nt: TGCAGTGCTAGGGGGGGGCTGTTCACAGATACGCAGTATTTT; CDR3aa: CSARGGLFTDTQYF
d_gene: NA; j_gene: TRBJ1-5; abundance: NA; v_gene: TRBV18; CDR3nt: TGTGCCAGCTCACCACGGGTGGGGAACCGCAATCAGCCCCAGCATTTT; CDR3aa: CASSPRVGNRNQPQHF